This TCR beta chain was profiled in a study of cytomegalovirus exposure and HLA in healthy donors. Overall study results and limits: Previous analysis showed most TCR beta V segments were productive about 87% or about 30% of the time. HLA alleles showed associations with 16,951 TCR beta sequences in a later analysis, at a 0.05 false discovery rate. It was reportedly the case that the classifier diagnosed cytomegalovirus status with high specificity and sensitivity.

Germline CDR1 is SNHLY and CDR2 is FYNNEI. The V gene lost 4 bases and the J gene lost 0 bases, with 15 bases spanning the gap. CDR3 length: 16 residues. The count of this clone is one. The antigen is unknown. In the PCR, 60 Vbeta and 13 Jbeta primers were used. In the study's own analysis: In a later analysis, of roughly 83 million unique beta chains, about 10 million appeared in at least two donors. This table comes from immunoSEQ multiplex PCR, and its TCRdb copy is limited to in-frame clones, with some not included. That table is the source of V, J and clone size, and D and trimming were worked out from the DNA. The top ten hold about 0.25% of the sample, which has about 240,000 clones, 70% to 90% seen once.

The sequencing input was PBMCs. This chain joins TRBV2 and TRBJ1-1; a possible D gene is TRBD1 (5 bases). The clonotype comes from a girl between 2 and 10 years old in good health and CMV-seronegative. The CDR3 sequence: CASSVLRGLMNTEAFF. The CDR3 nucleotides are TGTGCCAGCAGTGTGTTAAGGGGTCTCATGAACACTGAAGCTTTCTTT.